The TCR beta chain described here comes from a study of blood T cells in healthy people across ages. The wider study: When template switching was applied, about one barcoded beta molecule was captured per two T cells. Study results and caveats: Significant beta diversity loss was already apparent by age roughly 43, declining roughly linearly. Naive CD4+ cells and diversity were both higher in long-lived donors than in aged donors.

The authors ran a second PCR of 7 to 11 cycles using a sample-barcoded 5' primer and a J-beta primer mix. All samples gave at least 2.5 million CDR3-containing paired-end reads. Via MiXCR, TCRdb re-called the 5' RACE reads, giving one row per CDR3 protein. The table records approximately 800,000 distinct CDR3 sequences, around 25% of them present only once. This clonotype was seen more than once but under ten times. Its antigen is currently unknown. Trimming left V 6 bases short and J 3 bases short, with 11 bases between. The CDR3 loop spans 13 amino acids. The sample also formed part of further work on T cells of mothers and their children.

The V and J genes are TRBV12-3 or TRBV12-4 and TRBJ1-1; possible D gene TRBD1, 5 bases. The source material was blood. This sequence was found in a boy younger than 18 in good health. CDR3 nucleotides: TGTGCCAGCAGCCTCACCAGGGACACTGAAGCTTTCTTT. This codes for CASSLTRDTEAFF.